A selection of T cell receptor beta chains follows, all from one sample in a study of blood T cells in healthy people across ages. TCRdb reanalysed the 5' RACE reads using MiXCR and keeps one entry per CDR3 protein. This sample yields approximately 290,000 distinct CDR3 sequences, of which around 29% are seen a single time; approximately 28% belongs to the top ten. Sequencing input: blood. These receptors were collected from an older woman in good health. The CDR3 runs from the conserved cysteine through the conserved F or W. A D gene is named only where the DNA matches it firmly. Expanded clones get a size class; other rows say once, few or many, or leave the size out.

-	-	13	TRBV28	TRBJ1-1	TGTGCCAGCAGCCGGACAGTCCCCGGAGAAGCTTCCTTT	CASSRTVPGEASF
-	-	13	TRBV20-1	TRBJ2-7	TGCAGTGCTCCCATCGGACTCGCCTACGAGCAGTACTTC	CSAPIGLAYEQYF
few	-	12	TRBV20-1	TRBJ2-7	TGCAGTGCTAGAGACCCAATAATTGGGCAGTACTTC	CSARDPIIGQYF
-	-	12	TRBV4-1	TRBJ1-5	TGCGCCAGCAGCCAAGGGTATCAGCCCCAGCATTTT	CASSQGYQPQHF
-	-	13	TRBV20-1	TRBJ1-2	TGCAGTCCTAGGGGGGATTATGACTATGGCTACACCTTC	CSPRGDYDYGYTF
-	-	13	TRBV6-2/TRBV6-3	TRBJ2-5	TGTGCCAGCAGTTACGGGCAGAAAGAGACCCAGTACTTC	CASSYGQKETQYF
-	TRBD1	15	TRBV28	TRBJ2-7	TGTGCCAGCAGTCCACCGGGACAGGGCTTTTACGAGCAGTACTTC	CASSPPGQGFYEQYF
-	-	16	TRBV4-1	TRBJ1-6	TGCGCCAGCAGCCAAGAGGGGGGCCAGTGGGGTTCACCCCTCCACTTT	CASSQEGGQWGSPLHF
many	TRBD1	15	TRBV5-1	TRBJ2-3	TGCGCCAGCAGCTTGAAGGGGGCGCCGACAGATACGCAGTATTTT	CASSLKGAPTDTQYF
-	-	15	TRBV6-5	TRBJ1-4	TGTGCCAGCAGTTACTCGAATGCCATTCGGGAAAAACTGTTTTTT	CASSYSNAIREKLFF
-	-	15	TRBV6-5	TRBJ1-5	TGTGCCAGCAGTCGTTTCTCGGGGAACAATCAGCCCCAGCATTTT	CASSRFSGNNQPQHF
-	-	14	TRBV20-1	TRBJ2-5	TGCAGTGCTACCAGAATCAGGGTACAAGAGACCCAGTACTTC	CSATRIRVQETQYF
few	TRBD2	14	TRBV7-2	TRBJ2-1	TGTGCCAGCAGGGGGGGGTACCCCTACAATGAGCAGTTCTTC	CASRGGYPYNEQFF
-	TRBD2	12	TRBV20-1	TRBJ2-4	TGCAGTGCAAGGGAGGGACCCAACATTCAGTACTTC	CSAREGPNIQYF
few	-	12	TRBV12-3/TRBV12-4	TRBJ2-3	TGTGCCAGCAGTCCCATTGGCGATACGCAGTATTTT	CASSPIGDTQYF
-	-	11	TRBV12-3/TRBV12-4	TRBJ1-2	TGTGCCAGCAGTTCATTAGGACGCTACACCTTC	CASSSLGRYTF
-	TRBD2	16	TRBV28	TRBJ2-1	TGTGCCAGCAGTTTATTTGCTAGCGGGCATGACAATGAGCAGTTCTTC	CASSLFASGHDNEQFF
many	-	18	TRBV7-8	TRBJ1-5	TGTGCCAGCAGCTTAGAGCGTCCAGGGAGGATAAGGAATCAGCCCCAGCATTTT	CASSLERPGRIRNQPQHF
-	-	16	TRBV20-1	TRBJ2-2	TGCAGTGCTAGAGATCTAAGAGGGGTCCGCACCGGGGAGCTGTTTTTT	CSARDLRGVRTGELFF
-	-	11	TRBV20-1	TRBJ2-2	TGCAGTGCTATGAAACCCGGGGAGCTGTTTTTT	CSAMKPGELFF
-	-	11	TRBV12-3/TRBV12-4	TRBJ2-1	TGTGCCAGCAGTTTGGACCATGAGCAGTTCTTC	CASSLDHEQFF
-	TRBD1	13	TRBV20-1	TRBJ2-5	TGCAGTGCTCTCGCAACAGGGGAAGAGACCCAGTACTTC	CSALATGEETQYF
few	-	13	TRBV18	TRBJ1-1	TGTGCCAGCTCACCAAAGGGCGCGACTGAAGCTTTCTTT	CASSPKGATEAFF
medium-sized	TRBD1	15	TRBV5-1	TRBJ1-1	TGCGCCAGCAGCTTGCGGACAGGGGGCAACACTGAAGCTTTCTTT	CASSLRTGGNTEAFF
few	-	15	TRBV12-5	TRBJ1-2	TGTGCTAGTGGTCTTAGTAGGGGGGCGCGCTATGGCTACACCTTC	CASGLSRGARYGYTF
few	-	13	TRBV7-9	TRBJ2-3	TGTGCCAGCAGCTTTGGGGAGCCCCGAGCGCAGTATTTT	CASSFGEPRAQYF
few	TRBD1	17	TRBV18	TRBJ1-1	TGTGCCAGCTCACGGGGACAGTCTAATCAAATGAACACTGAAGCTTTCTTT	CASSRGQSNQMNTEAFF
few	TRBD1	17	TRBV5-1	TRBJ2-4	TGCGCCAGCAGCGTCACGGGACAGGGGAGTTTTTGGAACATTCAGTACTTC	CASSVTGQGSFWNIQYF
few	-	16	TRBV4-1	TRBJ2-1	TGCGCCAGCAGCCAAGAGTGGGGGACCTCCTACAATGAGCAGTTCTTC	CASSQEWGTSYNEQFF
few	TRBD2	14	TRBV7-2	TRBJ2-7	TGTGCCAGCAGTGGTGGGGCGGGGGTCTACGAGCAGTACTTC	CASSGGAGVYEQYF
-	-	14	TRBV27	TRBJ1-1	TGTGCCAGCTCCCTCGGAGATTTGGGCACTGAAGCTTTCTTT	CASSLGDLGTEAFF
few	-	15	TRBV20-1	TRBJ2-5	TGCAGTGCTATAACTTGGGGGAAAGCCCAGGAGACCCAGTACTTC	CSAITWGKAQETQYF
-	-	16	TRBV12-3/TRBV12-4	TRBJ2-7	TGTGCCAGCAGTTCCCGAGGGGGGGGAGAAACGTCCGAGCAGTACTTC	CASSSRGGGETSEQYF
few	TRBD1	12	TRBV29-1	TRBJ1-1	TGCAGCGTTGAAACAGGGGGGATCGGAGCTTTCTTT	CSVETGGIGAFF
-	-	12	TRBV20-1	TRBJ2-3	TGCAGTGCTAAACGGTTCGTGGATACGCAGTATTTT	CSAKRFVDTQYF
few	TRBD2	12	TRBV29-1	TRBJ2-1	TGCAGCGCCCGACTAGCGGTACTTGAGCAGTTCTTC	CSARLAVLEQFF
few	-	14	TRBV7-2	TRBJ1-2	TGTGCCAGCAGGTCAAAATCGGTCTCCTATGGCTACACCTTC	CASRSKSVSYGYTF
few	-	16	TRBV28	TRBJ2-7	TGTGCCAGCAGTTCCCGAGGGAGGAGGCTGCGCGACGAGCAGTACTTC	CASSSRGRRLRDEQYF
-	TRBD1	13	TRBV20-1	TRBJ1-1	TGCAGTGCCCCGGGACAGGGGAACACTGAAGCTTTCTTT	CSAPGQGNTEAFF
-	TRBD2	14	TRBV20-1	TRBJ2-1	TGCAGTGCTCGGACTAGCGGGAGAGGGAATGAGCAGTTCTTC	CSARTSGRGNEQFF
-	TRBD2	15	TRBV20-1	TRBJ2-1	TGCAGTGCTGGATCTAGCGGGAGGACGGGCAATGAGCAGTTCTTC	CSAGSSGRTGNEQFF
many	-	13	TRBV24-1	TRBJ2-5	TGTGCCACCAGTGAGGGGACAAAAGAGACCCAGTACTTC	CATSEGTKETQYF
-	TRBD1	17	TRBV4-1	TRBJ2-7	TGCGCCAGCAGCCAAGTTCCAAGGGACAGGGGGGCCTACGAGCAGTACTTC	CASSQVPRDRGAYEQYF
-	-	14	TRBV20-1	TRBJ1-2	TGCAGTGCTGGCACAGGTGGAGCTAACTATGGCTACACCTTC	CSAGTGGANYGYTF